This TCR beta chain originates from a study of human T cells and chemical hapten exposure. Study at large: TCR yields differed between samples (mainly from small differences in pooled library volume).

Authors' analysis steps: Sequenced samples showed a median of approximately 96,000 TCRs each, with counts running from about 20,000 to 690,000. In TCRdb, the RACE reads were re-called with MiXCR into one record per CDR3 protein. The V and J calls and clone size are TCRdb's, not the authors'. The repertoire consists of roughly 130,000 distinct CDR3 sequences, with 9% to 10% occurring once and the leading ten covering around 1.9%. As for time point: healthy volunteer bleed at 2 weeks. Researchers extracted total RNA from unfractionated whole blood. This clonotype was detected a few times. Its antigen is unidentified. Germline values: CDR1 MGHRA, CDR2 YSYEKL. Trimming pared 0 bases from V and 5 bases from J, leaving 16 bases between. The length of the CDR3 is 17 residues. Findings and caveats of the study: The number of TCRs above 1 in 1000 frequency did not change after DPC sensitization.

The receptor was derived from a male donor in good health. Some clones in this sample may be carry-over from other donors' samples. Input material: whole blood. V and J are TRBV4-1 and TRBJ2-2, with a possible D match to TRBD1 (6 bases). CDR3 nucleotide sequence: TGCGCCAGCAGCCAAGATGGGGGCGGACTTGGTACCGGGGAGCTGTTTTTT. It specifies CASSQDGGGLGTGELFF.